This is a list of T cell receptor beta chains from one sample in a study of control samples from healthy donors and cancer patients. Sequencing used immunoSEQ multiplex PCR; TCRdb keeps in-frame clones, though not all of them. This sample has 130,000 to 150,000 clones, with about nine tenths found just once. The material sequenced was blood. The source of these receptors is a man under 40 in good health. The CDR3 runs from the conserved cysteine through the conserved F or W. The order of the fields is V gene, D gene, J gene, CDR3 protein, CDR3 DNA. The D gene is left open where the match is weak.

V: TRBV24-1
D: TRBD1
J: TRBJ2-7
CDR3: CATSETGGGYEQYF
DNA: TGTGCCACCAGTGAGACAGGGGGAGGCTACGAGCAGTACTTC

V: TRBV19
D: TRBD1
J: TRBJ1-1
CDR3: CASSSGGYTEAFF
DNA: TGTGCCAGTAGTTCAGGGGGGTACACTGAAGCTTTCTTT

V: TRBV7-9
D: TRBD1
J: TRBJ2-7
CDR3: CASSPRTGRFVVQYF
DNA: TGTGCCAGCAGCCCACGGACAGGGCGTTTTGTTGTGCAGTACTTC

V: TRBV12-5
D: TRBD2
J: TRBJ2-2
CDR3: CASGLGSGGDTGELFF
DNA: TGTGCTAGTGGTTTGGGTAGCGGGGGAGACACCGGGGAGCTGTTTTTT

V: TRBV5-1
D: TRBD2
J: TRBJ2-3
CDR3: CASKTGGLSGTDTQYF
DNA: TGCGCCAGCAAAACGGGAGGGCTCTCGGGCACAGATACGCAGTATTTT

V: TRBV30
D: NA
J: TRBJ1-3
CDR3: CAWSVLKGGNTIYF
DNA: TGTGCCTGGAGTGTTTTGAAAGGTGGAAACACCATATATTTT

V: TRBV13
D: TRBD2
J: TRBJ2-3
CDR3: CASSYSGGAVDTQYF
DNA: TGTGCCAGCAGCTATAGCGGGGGGGCAGTGGATACGCAGTATTTT

V: TRBV7-9
D: NA
J: TRBJ1-1
CDR3: CASSLVGGGTEAFF
DNA: TGTGCCAGCAGCTTAGTCGGGGGGGGCACTGAAGCTTTCTTT

V: TRBV28
D: NA
J: TRBJ2-1
CDR3: CATNLGSSYNEQFF
DNA: TGTGCCACAAACCTGGGAAGCTCCTACAATGAGCAGTTCTTC

V: TRBV29-1
D: NA
J: TRBJ2-2
CDR3: CSVELGAGELFF
DNA: TGCAGCGTTGAACTTGGAGCCGGGGAGCTGTTTTTT

V: TRBV7-9
D: NA
J: TRBJ2-7
CDR3: CASSSPTREINEQYF
DNA: TGTGCCAGCAGCTCCCCGACAAGGGAGATAAACGAGCAGTACTTC

V: TRBV2
D: TRBD2
J: TRBJ2-1
CDR3: CASSLDSGGPLDEQFF
DNA: TGTGCCAGCAGTCTAGATAGCGGGGGGCCCCTTGATGAGCAGTTCTTC

V: TRBV6-1
D: TRBD1
J: TRBJ2-7
CDR3: CASSERTGVSYEQYF
DNA: TGTGCCAGCAGTGAGCGGACAGGGGTCTCCTACGAGCAGTACTTC

V: TRBV27
D: NA
J: TRBJ1-1
CDR3: CASRSGNTEAFF
DNA: TGTGCCAGCAGATCGGGGAACACTGAAGCTTTCTTT

V: TRBV28
D: NA
J: TRBJ1-1
CDR3: CASTSVGLRLMNTEAFF
DNA: TGTGCCAGCACCTCCGTGGGTCTCCGGCTAATGAACACTGAAGCTTTCTTT